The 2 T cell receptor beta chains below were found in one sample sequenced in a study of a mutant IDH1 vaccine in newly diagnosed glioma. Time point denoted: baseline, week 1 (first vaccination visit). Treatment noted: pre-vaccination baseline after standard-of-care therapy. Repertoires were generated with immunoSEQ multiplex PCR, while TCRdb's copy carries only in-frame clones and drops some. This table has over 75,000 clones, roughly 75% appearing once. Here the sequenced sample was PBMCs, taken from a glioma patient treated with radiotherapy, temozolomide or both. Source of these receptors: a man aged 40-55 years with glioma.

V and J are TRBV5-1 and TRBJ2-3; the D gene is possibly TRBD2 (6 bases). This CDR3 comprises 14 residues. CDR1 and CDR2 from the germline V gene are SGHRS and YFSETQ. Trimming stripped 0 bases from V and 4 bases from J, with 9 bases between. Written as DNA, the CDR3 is TGCGCCAGCAGCTTGGGACTAGACGCAGATACGCAGTATTTT. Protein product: CASSLGLDADTQYF.

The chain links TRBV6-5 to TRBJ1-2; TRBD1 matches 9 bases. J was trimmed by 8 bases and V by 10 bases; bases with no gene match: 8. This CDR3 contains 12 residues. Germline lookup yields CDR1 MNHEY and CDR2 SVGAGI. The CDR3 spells CATHRGQGGYTF. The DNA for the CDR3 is TGTGCCACCCACAGGGGGCAGGGAGGCTACACCTTC.